The rows below give T cell receptor beta chains drawn from one sample of a study of T cells in Graves' hyperthyroidism and ophthalmopathy. TCRdb re-called the multiplex PCR reads through MiXCR, storing one row per CDR3 protein. The table shows approximately 430,000 distinct CDR3 sequences, with roughly 14% occurring only once. Material for sequencing was blood. The receptors come from a woman between 18 and 29 years old with Graves' hyperthyroidism. Each CDR3 is given with its conserved first and last residue. D genes are given only for firm matches. The size of a clone is reported for some rows only, either as once, few or many, or as a class for expanded clones.

v_gene	d_gene	j_gene	abundance	CDR3nt	CDR3aa
TRBV6-1	NA	TRBJ1-1	few	TGTGCCAGCGGGGGTACAAAAGAAGCTTTCTTT	CASGGTKEAFF
TRBV27	TRBD2	TRBJ2-5	many	TGTGCCAGCAGTTCACTGTTAGCGGGAGAGGCTCGGGAGACCCAGTACTTC	CASSSLLAGEARETQYF
TRBV9	NA	TRBJ1-4	NA	TGTGCCAGCAGCGTAGACGGGGGGGGAGTAGGTAATGAAAAACTGTTTTTT	CASSVDGGGVGNEKLFF
TRBV7-9	TRBD2	TRBJ2-1	many	TGTGCCAGCAGCACGATGAGGACTAGCGGACTCCTCAATGAGCAGTTCTTC	CASSTMRTSGLLNEQFF
TRBV15	TRBD2	TRBJ2-2	NA	TGTGCCACCAGCAGCAGCGGGAGGGCCGGGGCCGGGGAGCTGTTTTTT	CATSSSGRAGAGELFF
TRBV7-7	TRBD2	TRBJ2-5	many	TGTGCTAGCAGCCCCGGACTAGCGGGGGCCGGGGAGACCCAGTACTTC	CASSPGLAGAGETQYF
TRBV19	NA	TRBJ1-5	NA	TGTGCCAGTACGGTTCTGGGGCCGGGCAATCAGCCCCAGCATTTT	CASTVLGPGNQPQHF
TRBV10-3	TRBD2	TRBJ2-5	NA	TGTGCCATCAGTGTCCGGGGGGGCTCGGAGACCCAGTACTTC	CAISVRGGSETQYF
TRBV12-3/TRBV12-4	TRBD1	TRBJ1-5	few	TGTGCCAGCAGTCCTACCCAGGGGGCGATTCAGCCCCAGCATTTT	CASSPTQGAIQPQHF
TRBV20-1	NA	TRBJ1-1	once	TGCAGTGCTAGAAGGGCGGGCTTGAACACTGAAGCTTTCTTT	CSARRAGLNTEAFF
TRBV12-3/TRBV12-4	TRBD1	TRBJ1-3	many	TGTGCCAGCAGTCCCCCGACAGGGCTTAGAAACACCATATATTTT	CASSPPTGLRNTIYF
TRBV5-1	NA	TRBJ2-2	many	TGCGCCAGCAGCCCTGGGGGCGACAACACCGGGGAGCTGTTTTTT	CASSPGGDNTGELFF
TRBV10-3	NA	TRBJ2-1	NA	TGTGCCACTCAAAAGGCCGGGAGTAATAAGTTCTTC	CATQKAGSNKFF
TRBV5-6	TRBD1	TRBJ2-5	NA	TGTGCCAGCAGCTTGCTTGGGATGACAGGGGAGACCCAGTACTTC	CASSLLGMTGETQYF
TRBV11-2	NA	TRBJ1-2	many	TGTGCCAGCAGCCCCAGATCTAACTATGGCTACACCTTC	CASSPRSNYGYTF
TRBV6-5	TRBD1	TRBJ1-2	many	TGTGCCAGCAGTTACGCCGACAGGGGCTATGGCTACACCTTC	CASSYADRGYGYTF
TRBV20-1	TRBD2	TRBJ2-5	many	TGCAGTGCTTTCGGACTAGCGGGGGGGCCGGTGAAGACCCAGTACTTC	CSAFGLAGGPVKTQYF
TRBV6-5	TRBD2	TRBJ2-1	NA	TGTGCCAGCAGTTACTCGCTAGCGGGAGCCTACAATGAGCAGTTCTTC	CASSYSLAGAYNEQFF
TRBV28	NA	TRBJ2-6	many	TGTGCCAGCAGTACGAGACAGAGCTCTGGGGCCAACGTCCTGACTTTC	CASSTRQSSGANVLTF
TRBV11-2	NA	TRBJ2-5	many	TGTGCCAGCAGCCGAGAGACCCAGTACTTC	CASSRETQYF
TRBV3-1	TRBD2	TRBJ2-1	NA	TGTGCCAGCAGCCCCGTGGGGCGGGAGATAAATGAGCAGTTCTTC	CASSPVGREINEQFF
TRBV7-2	NA	TRBJ2-1	many	TGTGCCAGCACCCCAGGAGGGGGGCCGAGCTCCTACAATGAGCAGTTCTTC	CASTPGGGPSSYNEQFF
TRBV11-2	TRBD1	TRBJ2-3	many	TGTGCCAGCAGCTTGGGACAGGGCCAGTCGGTGCCGCAGTATTTT	CASSLGQGQSVPQYF
TRBV12-5	TRBD1	TRBJ2-7	many	TGTGCTAGTGGTTTGGACCCTGGGACAGGGAGAAACGAGCAGTACTTC	CASGLDPGTGRNEQYF
TRBV12-3/TRBV12-4	NA	TRBJ2-3	many	TGTGCCAGCAAACCTAACGGAGATACGCAGTATTTT	CASKPNGDTQYF
TRBV18	TRBD1	TRBJ2-7	many	TGTGCCAGCTCACCACGGATTACAGGGGAATACGAGCAGTACTTC	CASSPRITGEYEQYF
TRBV7-3	NA	TRBJ2-5	NA	TGTGCCAGCACCTCTCGTGCGGGCCGGGGGGCTCAAGAGACCCAGTACTTT	CASTSRAGRGAQETQYF
TRBV29-1	NA	TRBJ2-7	many	TGCAGCGTTGAAGATGGGCCGGGTTACGAGCAGTACTTC	CSVEDGPGYEQYF
TRBV12-3/TRBV12-4	TRBD2	TRBJ2-1	NA	TGTGCCAGCAGTTTTACTAGCGCCCGGCGGTTGAATGAGCAGTTCTTC	CASSFTSARRLNEQFF